The rows below give T cell receptor beta chains drawn from one sample of a study of blood T cell repertoires in COVID-19. Repertoires were generated with immunoSEQ multiplex PCR, while TCRdb's copy carries only in-frame clones and drops some. The data contain over 200,000 clones, over 75% of them singletons. Material for sequencing was peripheral blood. All receptors derive from a man older than 75 with acute or convalescent COVID-19. The CDR3 runs from the conserved cysteine through the conserved F or W. A D gene is named only where the DNA matches it firmly. Some rows mark clone size as missing; the rest say once, few, many or name a class of expanded clone.

j_call: TRBJ2-2; clone_size: NA; d_call: NA; v_call: TRBV14; cdr3_length: 17; cdr3_nt: TGTGCCAGCAGCCAAGATGTCCGGGCAGGAGGTACCGGGGAGCTGTTTTTT; cdr3_aa: CASSQDVRAGGTGELFF
j_call: TRBJ1-2; clone_size: NA; d_call: TRBD1; v_call: TRBV27; cdr3_length: 12; cdr3_nt: TGTGCCAGCAGTAGGACAGGGGGTGGCTACACCTTC; cdr3_aa: CASSRTGGGYTF
j_call: TRBJ2-2; clone_size: NA; d_call: NA; v_call: TRBV5-1; cdr3_length: 17; cdr3_nt: TGCGCCAGCAGGAGCTCCGGGACACAGTCTAACACCGGGGAGCTGTTTTTT; cdr3_aa: CASRSSGTQSNTGELFF
j_call: TRBJ2-3; clone_size: NA; d_call: NA; v_call: TRBV20-1; cdr3_length: 14; cdr3_nt: TGCAGTGCTAGTAACGGGAGAAGCACAGATACGCAGTATTTT; cdr3_aa: CSASNGRSTDTQYF
j_call: TRBJ1-4; clone_size: NA; d_call: TRBD1; v_call: TRBV18; cdr3_length: 15; cdr3_nt: TGTGCCAGCTCACCACCGGGACAGGGGAATGAAAAACTGTTTTTT; cdr3_aa: CASSPPGQGNEKLFF
j_call: TRBJ2-6; clone_size: NA; d_call: TRBD1; v_call: TRBV6-1; cdr3_length: 20; cdr3_nt: TGTGCCAGCAGTGAAGCGCAGGGGAGACAGGGGTTGTTTGGAACCAACGTCCTGACTTTC; cdr3_aa: CASSEAQGRQGLFGTNVLTF
j_call: TRBJ2-3; clone_size: once; d_call: NA; v_call: TRBV3-1/TRBV3-2; cdr3_length: 16; cdr3_nt: TGTGCCAGCAGCAGAGGATGGGGCGGGGCCACAGATACGCAGTATTTT; cdr3_aa: CASSRGWGGATDTQYF
j_call: TRBJ1-5; clone_size: NA; d_call: TRBD1; v_call: TRBV6-1; cdr3_length: 14; cdr3_nt: TGTGCCAGCAGTGAAGGACAGGGGCGCCAGCCCCAGCATTTT; cdr3_aa: CASSEGQGRQPQHF
j_call: TRBJ2-2; clone_size: NA; d_call: NA; v_call: TRBV6-6; cdr3_length: 14; cdr3_nt: TGTGCCAGCAGTTTGAGGTTAAACACCGGGGAGCTGTTTTTT; cdr3_aa: CASSLRLNTGELFF
j_call: TRBJ2-6; clone_size: once; d_call: TRBD1; v_call: TRBV19; cdr3_length: 15; cdr3_nt: TGTGCCAGTAGTTCAGACAGGGCTGGGGCCAACGTCCTGACTTTC; cdr3_aa: CASSSDRAGANVLTF
j_call: TRBJ1-5; clone_size: NA; d_call: NA; v_call: TRBV29-1; cdr3_length: 13; cdr3_nt: TGCAGCGTTGTATCCGGGGGCAATCAGCCCCAGCATTTT; cdr3_aa: CSVVSGGNQPQHF
j_call: TRBJ2-3; clone_size: NA; d_call: NA; v_call: TRBV15; cdr3_length: 13; cdr3_nt: TGTGCCACCAGCAGAGATCAGGCAGGGACGCAGTATTTT; cdr3_aa: CATSRDQAGTQYF
j_call: TRBJ1-1; clone_size: NA; d_call: NA; v_call: TRBV6-5; cdr3_length: 14; cdr3_nt: TGTGCCAGCAGAAAAGGGGTGGCGGACACTGAAGCTTTCTTT; cdr3_aa: CASRKGVADTEAFF
j_call: TRBJ2-2; clone_size: NA; d_call: NA; v_call: TRBV11-2; cdr3_length: 15; cdr3_nt: TGTGCCAGCAGCTTCCGTGCGGAAACGGGCGGGGAGCTGTTTTTT; cdr3_aa: CASSFRAETGGELFF
j_call: TRBJ1-4; clone_size: NA; d_call: TRBD1; v_call: TRBV28; cdr3_length: 15; cdr3_nt: TGTGCCAGCAGTCGGACAGGGGGTTCTAATGAAAAACTGTTTTTT; cdr3_aa: CASSRTGGSNEKLFF
j_call: TRBJ2-1; clone_size: NA; d_call: TRBD2; v_call: TRBV27; cdr3_length: 16; cdr3_nt: TGTGCCAGCAGTCCCCTGGCTAGCGGGAGAGGCAATGAGCAGTTCTTC; cdr3_aa: CASSPLASGRGNEQFF
j_call: TRBJ2-3; clone_size: NA; d_call: NA; v_call: TRBV11-1; cdr3_length: 13; cdr3_nt: TGTGCCAGCAGCTTAGGGTCGGGGGAGATGCAGTATTTT; cdr3_aa: CASSLGSGEMQYF
j_call: TRBJ1-1; clone_size: NA; d_call: NA; v_call: TRBV7-9; cdr3_length: 13; cdr3_nt: TGTGCCAGCAGGAGAGAGGAGAACACTGAAGCTTTCTTT; cdr3_aa: CASRREENTEAFF
j_call: TRBJ2-2; clone_size: NA; d_call: TRBD1; v_call: TRBV19; cdr3_length: 14; cdr3_nt: TGTGCCAGTAGCCCGGACAGGGTCGGCGGGGAGCTGTTTTTT; cdr3_aa: CASSPDRVGGELFF
j_call: TRBJ2-1; clone_size: NA; d_call: TRBD2; v_call: TRBV7-3; cdr3_length: 17; cdr3_nt: TGTGCCAGCAGCTTACTGGGGCTAGCGGGAAGTCACAATGAGCAGTTCTTC; cdr3_aa: CASSLLGLAGSHNEQFF
j_call: TRBJ1-4; clone_size: NA; d_call: NA; v_call: TRBV28; cdr3_length: 14; cdr3_nt: TGTGCCAGCAGTTTGGGCCCCCCTCGGGAAAAACTGTTTTTT; cdr3_aa: CASSLGPPREKLFF
j_call: TRBJ1-2; clone_size: few; d_call: TRBD1; v_call: TRBV29-1; cdr3_length: 13; cdr3_nt: TGCAGCGTTGACGCAGGGGGCACCGCCGGCTACACCTTC; cdr3_aa: CSVDAGGTAGYTF
j_call: TRBJ1-2; clone_size: NA; d_call: NA; v_call: TRBV28; cdr3_length: 13; cdr3_nt: TGTGCCAGCAGTTTAGATGGGGCTAGGGGCTACACCTTC; cdr3_aa: CASSLDGARGYTF
j_call: TRBJ1-3; clone_size: NA; d_call: NA; v_call: TRBV6-6; cdr3_length: 14; cdr3_nt: TGTGCCAGCAGACCCACCTACTCTGGAAACACCATATATTTT; cdr3_aa: CASRPTYSGNTIYF
j_call: TRBJ1-5; clone_size: few; d_call: NA; v_call: TRBV27; cdr3_length: 15; cdr3_nt: TGTGCCAGCAGGCTAACGAGGTTAAGCAATCAGCCCCAGCATTTT; cdr3_aa: CASRLTRLSNQPQHF
j_call: TRBJ2-5; clone_size: NA; d_call: TRBD2; v_call: TRBV4-1; cdr3_length: 14; cdr3_nt: TGCGCCAGCAGCGCATCCGGGACTAGGAAGACCCAGTACTTC; cdr3_aa: CASSASGTRKTQYF
j_call: TRBJ2-1; clone_size: NA; d_call: NA; v_call: TRBV6-2/TRBV6-3; cdr3_length: 14; cdr3_nt: TGTGCCAGCAGTCCGGGACTCCCTAAAATTGAGCAGTTCTTC; cdr3_aa: CASSPGLPKIEQFF
j_call: TRBJ1-5; clone_size: NA; d_call: NA; v_call: TRBV29-1; cdr3_length: 14; cdr3_nt: TGCAGCGTGATACAGGGTGGAGGCAATCAGCCCCAGCATTTT; cdr3_aa: CSVIQGGGNQPQHF